This entry describes one TCR beta chain. This record belongs to a study of monozygotic twins with inflammatory bowel disease. Germline V gene data show CDR1 as SGHRS and CDR2 as YFSETQ. The CDR3 is 15 residues long. TCRdb reprocessed the 5' RACE reads and keeps a single row for each CDR3 protein, giving no DNA. Its table records over 110,000 distinct CDR3 sequences. The chain is built from TRBV5-1 and TRBJ2-7; as DNA is missing, the TRBD2 call by TCRdb cannot be tested. The material sequenced was blood. The sequence derives from a human donor with ulcerative colitis or Crohn's disease, or a healthy co-twin of an affected twin (not recorded which). CDR3 protein: CASSIGLADSYEQYF.